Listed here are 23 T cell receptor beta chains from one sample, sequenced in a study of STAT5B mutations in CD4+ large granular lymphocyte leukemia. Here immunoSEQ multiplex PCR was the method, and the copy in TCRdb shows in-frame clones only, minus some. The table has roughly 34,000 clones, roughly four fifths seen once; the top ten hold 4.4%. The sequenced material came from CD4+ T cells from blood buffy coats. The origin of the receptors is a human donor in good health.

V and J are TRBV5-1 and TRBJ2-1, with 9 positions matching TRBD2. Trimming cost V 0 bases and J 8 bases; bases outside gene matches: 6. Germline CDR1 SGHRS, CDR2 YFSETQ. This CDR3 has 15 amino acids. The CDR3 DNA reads TGCGCCAGCAGCTTGGAGGGTAGCGGGAGTGATGAGCAGTTCTTC. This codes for CASSLEGSGSDEQFF. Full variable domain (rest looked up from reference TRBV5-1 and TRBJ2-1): KAGVTQTPRYLIKTRGQQVTLSCSPISGHRSVSWYQQTPGQGLQFLFEYFSETQRNKGNFPGRFSGRQFSNSRSEMNVSTLELGDSALYLCASSLEGSGSDEQFFGPGTRLTVL.

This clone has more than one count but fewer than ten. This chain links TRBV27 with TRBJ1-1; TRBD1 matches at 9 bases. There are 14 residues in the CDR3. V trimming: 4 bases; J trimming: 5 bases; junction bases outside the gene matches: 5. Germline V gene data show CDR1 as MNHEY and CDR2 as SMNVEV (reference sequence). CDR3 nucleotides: TGTGCCAGCAGTTCACAGGGGGCGGAGACTGAAGCTTTCTTT. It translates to CASSSQGAETEAFF.

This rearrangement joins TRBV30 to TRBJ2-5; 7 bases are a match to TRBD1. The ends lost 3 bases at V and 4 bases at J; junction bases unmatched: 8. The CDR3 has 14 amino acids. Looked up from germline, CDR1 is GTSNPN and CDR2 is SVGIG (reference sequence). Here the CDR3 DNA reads TGTGCCTGGAGCCCGGTGGCAGGGGGAGAGACCCAGTACTTC. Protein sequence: CAWSPVAGGETQYF.

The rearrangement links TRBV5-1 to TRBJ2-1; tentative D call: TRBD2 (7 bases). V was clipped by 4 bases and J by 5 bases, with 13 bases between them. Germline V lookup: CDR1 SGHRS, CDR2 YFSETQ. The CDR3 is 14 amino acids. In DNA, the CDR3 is TGCGCCAGCAGCGGGCTGGGGGGGCACAATGAGCAGTTCTTC. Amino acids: CASSGLGGHNEQFF.

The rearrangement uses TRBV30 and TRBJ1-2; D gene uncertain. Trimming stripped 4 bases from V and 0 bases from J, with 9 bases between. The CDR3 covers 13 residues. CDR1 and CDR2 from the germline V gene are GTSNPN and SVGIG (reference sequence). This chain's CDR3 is CAWNAGTNYGYTF. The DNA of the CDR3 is TGTGCCTGGAACGCCGGGACTAACTATGGCTACACCTTC.

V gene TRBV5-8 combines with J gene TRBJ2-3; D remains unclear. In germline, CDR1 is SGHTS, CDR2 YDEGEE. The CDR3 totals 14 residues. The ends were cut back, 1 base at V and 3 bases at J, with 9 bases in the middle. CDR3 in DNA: TGTGCCAGCAGCTTGAATGTAGGTACAGATACGCAGTATTTT. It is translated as CASSLNVGTDTQYF.

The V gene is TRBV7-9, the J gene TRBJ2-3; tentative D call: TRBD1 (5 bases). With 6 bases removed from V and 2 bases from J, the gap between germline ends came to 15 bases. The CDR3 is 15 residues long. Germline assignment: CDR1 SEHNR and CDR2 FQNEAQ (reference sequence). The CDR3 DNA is TGTGCCAGCAGTCCTTGGGGCTCGTCCACAGATACGCAGTATTTT. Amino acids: CASSPWGSSTDTQYF.

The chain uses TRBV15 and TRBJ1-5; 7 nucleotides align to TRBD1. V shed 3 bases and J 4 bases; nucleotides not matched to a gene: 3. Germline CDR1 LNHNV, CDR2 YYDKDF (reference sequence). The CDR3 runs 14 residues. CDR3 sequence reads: CATSRDRTNQPQHF. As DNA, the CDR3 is TGTGCCACCAGCAGGGACAGGACAAATCAGCCCCAGCATTTT.

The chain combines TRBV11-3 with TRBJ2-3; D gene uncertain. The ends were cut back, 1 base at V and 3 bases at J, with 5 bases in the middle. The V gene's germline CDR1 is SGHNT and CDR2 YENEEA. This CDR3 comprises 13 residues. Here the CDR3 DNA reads TGTGCCAGCAGCTTAGGTGGAACAGATACGCAGTATTTT. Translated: CASSLGGTDTQYF.

CDR3 bases: TGTGCCAGCAGACCCGGGGGTGGTTTCGTCCTGACTTTC. Translated: CASRPGGGFVLTF. The chain uses TRBV28 and TRBJ2-6, with a possible D match to TRBD2 (6 bases). V shed 6 bases and J shed 12 bases, with 15 bases lying between them. Germline V gene data show CDR1 as MDHEN and CDR2 as SYDVKM. The CDR3 covers 13 residues. The complete variable domain, with remaining parts taken from reference TRBV28 and TRBJ2-6, reads DVKVTQSSRYLVKRTGEKVFLECVQDMDHENMFWYRQDPGLGLRLIYFSYDVKMKEKGDIPEGYSVSREKKERFSLILESASTNQTSMYLCASRPGGGFVLTFGAGSRLTVL.

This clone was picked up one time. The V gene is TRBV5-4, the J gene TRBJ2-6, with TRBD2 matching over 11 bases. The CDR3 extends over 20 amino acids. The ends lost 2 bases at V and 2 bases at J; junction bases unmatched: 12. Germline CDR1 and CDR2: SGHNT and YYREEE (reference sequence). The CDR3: CASSFPRPSLAGAGANVLTF. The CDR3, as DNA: TGTGCCAGCAGCTTCCCCAGGCCGTCACTAGCGGGAGCTGGGGCCAACGTCCTGACTTTC. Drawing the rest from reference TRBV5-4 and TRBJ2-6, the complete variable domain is ETGVTQSPTHLIKTRGQQVTLRCSSQSGHNTVSWYQQALGQGPQFIFQYYREEENGRGNFPPRFSGLQFPNYSSELNVNALELDDSALYLCASSFPRPSLAGAGANVLTFGAGSRLTVL.

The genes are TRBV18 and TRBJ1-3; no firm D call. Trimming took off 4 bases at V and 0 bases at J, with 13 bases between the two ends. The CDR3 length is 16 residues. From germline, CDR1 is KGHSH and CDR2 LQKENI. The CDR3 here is CASSLDGTSSGNTIYF. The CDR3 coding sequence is TGTGCCAGCTCACTCGACGGTACAAGCTCTGGAAACACCATATATTTT.

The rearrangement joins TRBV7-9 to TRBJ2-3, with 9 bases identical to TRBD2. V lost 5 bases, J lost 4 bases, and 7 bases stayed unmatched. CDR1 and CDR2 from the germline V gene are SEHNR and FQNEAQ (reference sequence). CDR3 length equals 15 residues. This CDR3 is CASSLRTSDPDTQYF. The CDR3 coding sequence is TGTGCCAGCAGCCTCCGGACTAGCGATCCAGATACGCAGTATTTT.

CDR3 amino acids: CASRLGPTTNEKLFF. CDR3 sequence (DNA): TGTGCCAGCAGGCTAGGCCCCACCACTAATGAAAAACTGTTTTTT. The rearrangement joins TRBV28 to TRBJ1-4; D gene ambiguous. Trimming stripped 6 bases from V and 2 bases from J, with 13 bases between. CDR3 length equals 15 residues. Germline CDR1 MDHEN, CDR2 SYDVKM.

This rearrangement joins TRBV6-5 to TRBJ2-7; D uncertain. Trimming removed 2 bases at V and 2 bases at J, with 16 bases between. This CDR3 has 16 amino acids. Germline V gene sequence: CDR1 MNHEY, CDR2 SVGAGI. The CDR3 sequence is CASSYAFGQVPYEQYF. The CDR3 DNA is TGTGCCAGCAGTTACGCTTTTGGGCAAGTACCCTACGAGCAGTACTTC.

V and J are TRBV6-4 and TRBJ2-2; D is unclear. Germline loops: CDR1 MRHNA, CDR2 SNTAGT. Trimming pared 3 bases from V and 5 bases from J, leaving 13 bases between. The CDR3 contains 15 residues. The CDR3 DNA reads TGTGCCAGCAGTGATCAGAGCGTTGGTACCGGGGAGCTGTTTTTT. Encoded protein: CASSDQSVGTGELFF.

In DNA, the CDR3 is TGTGCCAGCAGCTTGTTAGGACAGGGGAACACTGAAGCTTTCTTT. Translating it yields CASSLLGQGNTEAFF. V and J are TRBV5-6 and TRBJ1-1; 8 bases are a match to TRBD1. The CDR3 has 15 amino acids. CDR1 is SGHDT and CDR2 is YYEEEE in the germline V gene. Trimming cost V 1 base and J 1 base; bases outside gene matches: 3.

CDR3 amino acids: CASRHDSSNTEAFF. DNA of the CDR3: TGTGCCAGCAGGCATGACAGTTCGAACACTGAAGCTTTCTTT. This chain links TRBV25-1 with TRBJ1-1; D is possibly TRBD1 (5 bases). This CDR3 has 14 amino acids. Germline values: CDR1 MGHDK, CDR2 SYGVNS. The V and J ends lost 6 bases and 1 base respectively, with 12 bases between them. The full variable domain, with the rest looked up from reference TRBV25-1 and TRBJ1-1, is EADIYQTPRYLVIGTGKKITLECSQTMGHDKMYWYQQDPGMELHLIHYSYGVNSTEKGDLSSESTVSRIRTEHFPLTLESARPSHTSQYLCASRHDSSNTEAFFGQGTRLTVV.

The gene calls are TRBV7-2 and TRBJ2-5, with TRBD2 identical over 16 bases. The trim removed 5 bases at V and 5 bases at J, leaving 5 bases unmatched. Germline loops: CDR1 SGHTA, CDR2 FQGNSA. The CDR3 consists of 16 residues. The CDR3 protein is CASSPGLAGGRETQYF. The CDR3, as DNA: TGTGCCAGCAGCCCGGGACTAGCGGGAGGGAGGGAGACCCAGTACTTC.

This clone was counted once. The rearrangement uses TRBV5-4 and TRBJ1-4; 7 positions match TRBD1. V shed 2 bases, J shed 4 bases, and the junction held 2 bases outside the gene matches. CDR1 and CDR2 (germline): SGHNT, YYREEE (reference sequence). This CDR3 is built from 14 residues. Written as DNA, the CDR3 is TGTGCCAGCAGCTTACAGGGGTATAATGAAAAACTGTTTTTT. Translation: CASSLQGYNEKLFF.

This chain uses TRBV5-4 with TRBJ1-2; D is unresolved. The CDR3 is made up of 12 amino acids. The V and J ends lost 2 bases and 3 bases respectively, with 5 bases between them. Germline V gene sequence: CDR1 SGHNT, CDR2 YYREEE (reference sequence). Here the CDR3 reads CASSFGDYGYTF. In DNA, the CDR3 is TGTGCCAGCAGCTTTGGGGACTATGGCTACACCTTC. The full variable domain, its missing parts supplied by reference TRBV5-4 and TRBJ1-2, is ETGVTQSPTHLIKTRGQQVTLRCSSQSGHNTVSWYQQALGQGPQFIFQYYREEENGRGNFPPRFSGLQFPNYSSELNVNALELDDSALYLCASSFGDYGYTFGSGTRLTVV.

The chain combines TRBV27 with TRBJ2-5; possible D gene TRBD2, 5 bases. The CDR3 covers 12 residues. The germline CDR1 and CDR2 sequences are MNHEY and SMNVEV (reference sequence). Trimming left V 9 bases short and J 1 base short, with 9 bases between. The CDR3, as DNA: TGTGCCAGAGGACTGCTCCAAGAGACCCAGTACTTC. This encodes CARGLLQETQYF.

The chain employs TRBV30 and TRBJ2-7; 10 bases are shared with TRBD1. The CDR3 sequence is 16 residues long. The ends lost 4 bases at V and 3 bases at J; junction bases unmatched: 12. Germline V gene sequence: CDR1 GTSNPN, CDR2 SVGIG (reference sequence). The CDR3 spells CAWKGTGAPEYYEQYF. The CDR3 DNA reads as TGTGCCTGGAAAGGGACAGGGGCCCCCGAATACTACGAGCAGTACTTC. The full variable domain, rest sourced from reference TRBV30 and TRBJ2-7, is SQTIHQWPATLVQPVGSPLSLECTVEGTSNPNLYWYRQAAGRGLQLLFYSVGIGQISSEVPQNLSASRPQDRQFILSSKKLLLSDSGFYLCAWKGTGAPEYYEQYFGPGTRLTVT.